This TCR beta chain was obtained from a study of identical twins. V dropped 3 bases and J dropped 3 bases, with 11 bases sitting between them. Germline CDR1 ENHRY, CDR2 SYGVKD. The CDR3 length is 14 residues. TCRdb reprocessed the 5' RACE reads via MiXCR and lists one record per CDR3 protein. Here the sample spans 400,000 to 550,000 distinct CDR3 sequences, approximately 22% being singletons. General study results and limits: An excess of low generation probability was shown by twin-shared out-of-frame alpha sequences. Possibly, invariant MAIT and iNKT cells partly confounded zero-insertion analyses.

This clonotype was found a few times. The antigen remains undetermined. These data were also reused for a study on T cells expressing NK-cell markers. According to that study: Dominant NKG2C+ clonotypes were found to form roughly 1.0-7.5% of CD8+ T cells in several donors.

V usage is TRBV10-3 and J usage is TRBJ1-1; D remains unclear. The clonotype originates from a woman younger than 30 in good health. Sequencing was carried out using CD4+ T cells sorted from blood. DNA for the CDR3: TGTGCCATCAGTGATCGGGGAGGCGACACTGAAGCTTTCTTT. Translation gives CAISDRGGDTEAFF.